This is a list of T cell receptor beta chains from one sample in a study of CD8 T cells in ankylosing spondylitis. Each CDR3 protein gets one entry after TCRdb re-called the 5' RACE reads with MiXCR. This sample has approximately 180,000 distinct CDR3 sequences; 15% to 20% occur once, and the top ten carry 4.3%. Input material: blood, either unsorted or a sorted T cell fraction (not recorded which). Receptors were obtained from a male donor between 5 and 29 years old with ankylosing spondylitis or in good health (not recorded which). Both conserved end residues are part of each CDR3. A D gene is named only where the DNA matches it firmly. The size entry is marked missing in some rows and otherwise reads once, few, many or a size class.

CDR3,DNA,D,size,J,V
CASCRQGAHEQFF,TGTGCCAGCTGCAGACAGGGGGCCCATGAGCAGTTCTTC,TRBD1,many,TRBJ2-1,TRBV6-6
CSVREGDEQFF,TGCAGCGTGCGGGAGGGCGATGAGCAGTTCTTC,TRBD2,NA,TRBJ2-1,TRBV29-1
CASSGGRGADYGYTF,TGTGCCAGCAGTGGGGGAAGGGGCGCCGACTATGGCTACACCTTC,NA,many,TRBJ1-2,TRBV2
CASRGLAGIQETQYF,TGTGCCAGCAGAGGACTAGCGGGAATCCAAGAGACCCAGTACTTC,TRBD2,NA,TRBJ2-5,TRBV11-2
CASRGAGIGVTDTQYF,TGTGCCAGCAGGGGGGCGGGTATCGGAGTCACAGATACGCAGTATTTT,NA,many,TRBJ2-3,TRBV6-2/TRBV6-3
CSAVTSAKETQYF,TGCAGTGCAGTAACTAGCGCTAAAGAGACCCAGTACTTC,TRBD2,NA,TRBJ2-5,TRBV20-1
CASSGPRRGRDF,TGTGCCAGCAGTGGGCCTCGAAGGGGCCGGGATTTT,NA,many,TRBJ2-3,TRBV25-1
CASSQAGTSGSEQFF,TGTGCCAGCAGCCAAGCCGGGACTAGCGGGAGTGAGCAGTTCTTC,TRBD2,NA,TRBJ2-1,TRBV3-1
CSILGDSSYEQYF,TGCAGCATTCTGGGGGATAGCTCCTACGAGCAGTACTTC,NA,NA,TRBJ2-7,TRBV29-1
CSARVYHPIAGGQETQYF,TGCAGTGCTAGAGTCTACCACCCCATCGCGGGAGGGCAAGAGACCCAGTACTTC,TRBD2,many,TRBJ2-5,TRBV20-1
CASSFPGLPYEQYF,TGTGCCAGCAGTTTCCCGGGACTACCTTACGAGCAGTACTTC,TRBD2,many,TRBJ2-7,TRBV27